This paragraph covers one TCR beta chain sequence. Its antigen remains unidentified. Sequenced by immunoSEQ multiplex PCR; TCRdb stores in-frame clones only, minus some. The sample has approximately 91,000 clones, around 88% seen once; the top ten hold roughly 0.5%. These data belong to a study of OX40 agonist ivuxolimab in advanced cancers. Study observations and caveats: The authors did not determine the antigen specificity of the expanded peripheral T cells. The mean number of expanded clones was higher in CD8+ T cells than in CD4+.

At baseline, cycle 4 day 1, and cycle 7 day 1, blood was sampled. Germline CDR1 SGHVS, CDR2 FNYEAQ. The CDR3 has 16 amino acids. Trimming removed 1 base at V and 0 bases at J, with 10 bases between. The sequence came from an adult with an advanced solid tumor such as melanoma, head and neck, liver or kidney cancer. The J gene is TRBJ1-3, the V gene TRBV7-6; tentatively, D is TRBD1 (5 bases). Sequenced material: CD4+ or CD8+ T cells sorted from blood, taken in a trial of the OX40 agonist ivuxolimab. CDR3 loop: CASSLEGLSSGNTIYF. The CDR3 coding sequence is TGTGCCAGCAGCTTAGAGGGGTTGAGCTCTGGAAACACCATATATTTT.